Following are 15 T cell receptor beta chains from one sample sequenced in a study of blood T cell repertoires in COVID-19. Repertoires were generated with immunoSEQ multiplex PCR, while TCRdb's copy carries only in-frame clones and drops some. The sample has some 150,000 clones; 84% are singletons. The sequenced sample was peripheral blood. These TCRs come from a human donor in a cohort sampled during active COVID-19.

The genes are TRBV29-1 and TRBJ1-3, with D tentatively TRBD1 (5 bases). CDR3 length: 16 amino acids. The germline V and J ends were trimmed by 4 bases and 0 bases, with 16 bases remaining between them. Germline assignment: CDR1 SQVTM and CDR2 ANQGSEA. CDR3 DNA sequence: TGCAGCGTTGTGTCGTGGGGGGAGAACTCTGGAAACACCATATATTTT. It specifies CSVVSWGENSGNTIYF.

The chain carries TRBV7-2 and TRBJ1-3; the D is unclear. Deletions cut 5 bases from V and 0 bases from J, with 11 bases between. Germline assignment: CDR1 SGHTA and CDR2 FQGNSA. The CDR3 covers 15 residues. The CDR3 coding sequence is TGTGCCAGCAGCCCCCCTAGGAGCTCTGGAAACACCATATATTTT. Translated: CASSPPRSSGNTIYF.

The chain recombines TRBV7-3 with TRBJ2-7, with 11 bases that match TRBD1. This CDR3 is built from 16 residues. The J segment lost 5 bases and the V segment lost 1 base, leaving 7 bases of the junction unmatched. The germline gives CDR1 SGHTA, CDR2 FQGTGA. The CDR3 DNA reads TGTGCCAGCAGCTTAAGGCCGGGACAGGGGGTCGACGAGCAGTACTTC. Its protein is CASSLRPGQGVDEQYF.

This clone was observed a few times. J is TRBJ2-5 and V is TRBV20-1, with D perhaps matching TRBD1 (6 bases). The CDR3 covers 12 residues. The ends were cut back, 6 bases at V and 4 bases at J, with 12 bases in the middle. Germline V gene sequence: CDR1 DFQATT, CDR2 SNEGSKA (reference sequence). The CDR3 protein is CSASRTVETQYF. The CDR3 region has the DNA TGCAGTGCGAGTAGGACAGTAGAGACCCAGTACTTC.

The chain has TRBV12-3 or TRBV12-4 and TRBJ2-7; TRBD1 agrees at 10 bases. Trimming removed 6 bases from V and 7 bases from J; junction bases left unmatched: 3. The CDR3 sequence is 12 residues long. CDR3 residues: CASRGTGVEQYF. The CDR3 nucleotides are TGTGCCAGCAGGGGGACAGGGGTAGAGCAGTACTTC.

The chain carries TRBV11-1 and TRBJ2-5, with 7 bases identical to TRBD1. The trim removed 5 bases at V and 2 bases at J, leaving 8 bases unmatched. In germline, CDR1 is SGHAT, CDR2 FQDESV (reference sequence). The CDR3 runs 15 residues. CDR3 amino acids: CASSTTPGQQETQYF. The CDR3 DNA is TGTGCCAGCAGCACCACGCCGGGACAGCAAGAGACCCAGTACTTC.

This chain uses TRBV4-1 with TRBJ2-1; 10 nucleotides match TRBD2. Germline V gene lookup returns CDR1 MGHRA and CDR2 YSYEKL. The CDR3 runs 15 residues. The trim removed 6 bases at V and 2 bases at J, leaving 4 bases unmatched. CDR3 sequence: CASSSSGGPYNEQFF. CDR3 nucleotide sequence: TGCGCCAGCAGTTCTAGCGGGGGCCCCTACAATGAGCAGTTCTTC.

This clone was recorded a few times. CDR3 sequence reads: CASSNRGEPNEKLFF. CDR3 coding DNA: TGTGCCAGCAGCAACAGGGGCGAACCTAATGAAAAACTGTTTTTT. The gene calls are TRBV7-2 and TRBJ1-4, with 7 bases matching TRBD1. Germline-derived CDR1 and CDR2 are SGHTA and FQGNSA. Unmatched junction bases numbered 6, after V lost 5 bases and J lost 3 bases. The CDR3 contains 15 residues.

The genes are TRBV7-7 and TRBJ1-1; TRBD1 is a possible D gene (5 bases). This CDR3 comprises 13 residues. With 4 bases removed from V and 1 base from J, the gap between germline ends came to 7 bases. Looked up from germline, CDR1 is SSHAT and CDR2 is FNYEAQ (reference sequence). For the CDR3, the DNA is TGTGCCAGCAGCTCCGACAGGAACACTGAAGCTTTCTTT. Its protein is CASSSDRNTEAFF.

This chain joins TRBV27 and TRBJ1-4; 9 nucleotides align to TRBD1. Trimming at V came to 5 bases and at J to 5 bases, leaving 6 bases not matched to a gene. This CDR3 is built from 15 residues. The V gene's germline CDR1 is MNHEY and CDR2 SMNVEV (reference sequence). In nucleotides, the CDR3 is TGTGCCAGCAGTCCCGCGACAGGGGGAAATGAAAAACTGTTTTTT. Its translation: CASSPATGGNEKLFF.

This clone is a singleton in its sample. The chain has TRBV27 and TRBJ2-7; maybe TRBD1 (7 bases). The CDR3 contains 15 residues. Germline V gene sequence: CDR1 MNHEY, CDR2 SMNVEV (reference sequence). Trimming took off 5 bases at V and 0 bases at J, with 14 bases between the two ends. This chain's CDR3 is CASSTSGGSSYEQYF. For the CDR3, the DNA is TGTGCCAGCAGTACTTCAGGGGGGAGCTCCTACGAGCAGTACTTC.

The CDR3 is CASSPGQGDGQPQHF. CDR3 nucleotides: TGTGCCAGCAGCCCGGGACAGGGGGACGGGCAGCCCCAGCATTTT. The chain recombines TRBV7-2 with TRBJ1-5; 11 bases align to TRBD1. This CDR3 comprises 15 residues. Trimming took 5 bases from V and 7 from J; bases not matched to a gene: 7. Germline CDR1 is SGHTA and CDR2 is FQGNSA.

As DNA, the CDR3 is TGTGCCAGCAGCTTAGGAGGGGGCAGGGGGCATTCGAGGAATCAGCCCCAGCATTTT. It yields the protein CASSLGGGRGHSRNQPQHF. The chain carries TRBV7-2 and TRBJ1-5; 8 bases line up with TRBD1. This CDR3 has 19 residues. The ends lost 1 base at V and 4 bases at J; junction bases unmatched: 15. CDR1 is SGHTA and CDR2 is FQGNSA in the germline V gene.

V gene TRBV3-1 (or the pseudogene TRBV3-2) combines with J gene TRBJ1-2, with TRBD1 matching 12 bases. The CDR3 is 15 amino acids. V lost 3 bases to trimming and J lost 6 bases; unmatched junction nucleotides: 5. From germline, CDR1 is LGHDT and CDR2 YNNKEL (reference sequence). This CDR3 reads CASSHSGQGAHGYTF. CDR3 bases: TGTGCCAGCAGCCACTCGGGACAGGGGGCTCATGGCTACACCTTC.

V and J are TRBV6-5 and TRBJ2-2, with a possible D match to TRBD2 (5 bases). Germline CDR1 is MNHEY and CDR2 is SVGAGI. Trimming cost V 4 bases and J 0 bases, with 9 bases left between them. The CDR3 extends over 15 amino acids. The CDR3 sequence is CASSLRVTNTGELFF. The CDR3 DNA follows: TGTGCCAGCAGTTTGAGGGTTACGAACACCGGGGAGCTGTTTTTT.